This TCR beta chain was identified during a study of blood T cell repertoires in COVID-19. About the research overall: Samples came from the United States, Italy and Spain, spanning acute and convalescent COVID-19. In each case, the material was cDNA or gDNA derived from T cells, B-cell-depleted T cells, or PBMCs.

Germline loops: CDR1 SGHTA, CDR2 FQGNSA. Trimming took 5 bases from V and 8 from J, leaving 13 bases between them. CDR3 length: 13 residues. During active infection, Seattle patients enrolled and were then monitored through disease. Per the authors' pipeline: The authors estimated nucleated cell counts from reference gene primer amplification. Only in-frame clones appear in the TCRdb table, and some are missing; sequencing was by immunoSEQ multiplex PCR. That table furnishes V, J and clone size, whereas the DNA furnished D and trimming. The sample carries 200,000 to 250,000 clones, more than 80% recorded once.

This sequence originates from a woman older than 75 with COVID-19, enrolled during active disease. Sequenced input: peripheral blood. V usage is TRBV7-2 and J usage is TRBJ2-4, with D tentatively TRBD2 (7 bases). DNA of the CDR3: TGTGCCAGCAGCCCGGGGGGCTCGGACATTCAGTACTTC. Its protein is CASSPGGSDIQYF.